This TCR beta chain was sequenced in a study of cytomegalovirus exposure and HLA in healthy donors (dated by TCRdb to the late 2010s). In terms of the full investigation: According to a later analysis, the 120 or so validation repertoires were produced on the same platform as the 666 repertoires of the first cohort. A separate validation cohort of over 95 different subjects was used in addition to the roughly 720-subject first cohort. High-throughput TCR immunosequencing, statistical association of individual TCRs with disease status, and machine learning were combined to predict cytomegalovirus infection status. The study aimed to test whether cataloging public T cell receptors could reveal signatures of past pathogen exposure. Beyond this particular receptor, the publication reports: A later analysis lacked HLA typing for the validation cohort, so it scored co-occurrence in that cohort across all 110 or so repertoires. It was suggested by the authors that the approach could potentially be generalized to other disease states and immunological phenotypes. The classifier was reported to diagnose cytomegalovirus status with high specificity and sensitivity in both the original and validation cohorts. While some public TCRs were present in many individuals, most TCR sequences turned up only very rarely across donors. A few of the identified cytomegalovirus-associated TCR beta chains were confirmed in vitro to be specific for cytomegalovirus antigens. In the study, around 150 TCR beta chains were listed as associated with cytomegalovirus. Subsequent analysis determined that TCRs grouped into clusters in the first cohort also showed a tendency toward co-occurrence across the 120 validation repertoires, and 94% of cluster scores exceeded 0.

A remark on this clone: The antigen it binds to is not known. Per-base qualities were not stored, and no clone one base away is much larger.

Libraries were built with the immunoSEQ multiplex PCR assay. In the original analysis: To diagnose cytomegalovirus status from the catalog of TCR beta chain sequences, a statistical classification framework was built. TCRdb re-hosts the immuneACCESS table, in-frame sequences only. Its copies lack some clones; in the studies checked, an unresolved V gene accounts for under half of them, and the cause for the rest is not known. V and J calls and clone size follow that table, whereas D and trimming were derived from the DNA. The sample table records around 350,000 clones; roughly 89% of these occur just once. Jointly, the top ten make up 0.8% to 0.85% of the sample. Separate from the approximately 670-subject first cohort, the validation cohort of some 130 subjects was the group to which the donors belonged. Its CDR3 holds 15 amino acids, cysteine through phenylalanine. Just CDR3 DNA is preserved here, 45 bases in frame from base 1. The germline V gene yields MGHRA for CDR1 and YSYEKL for CDR2. Between the V and J ends, shortened by 4 bases and 1 base respectively, the junction contains 13 bases.

This sequence was found in a woman aged 18-35 years in good health and CMV-seronegative. Sequenced sample: PBMCs. The receptor chain draws on TRBV4-1 and TRBJ1-1; D gene: possibly TRBD1, on 6 matching bases. The DNA is TGCGCCAGCAGCCGGCCGGGACAAACGAACACTGAAGCTTTCTTT. Its product reads: CASSRPGQTNTEAFF.